The 12 T cell receptor beta chains presented below share a single source sample, sequenced in a study of beta chain features in type 1 diabetes. Their antigens are not known. Overall study results and limits: In every one of the four CD4+ subsets, TCRB CDR3s were moderately but significantly shorter in Type 1 diabetes patients.

Every bit of the isolated RNA underwent reverse transcription, so sequencing read expressed TCRB transcripts. Assay: immunoSEQ multiplex PCR; the TCRdb copy retains only in-frame clones and omits some. Of over 600,000 clones in the sample, 9.5% to 15% were seen once. Sequencing input: naive CD4+ T cells from blood. These receptors all come from a young man with type 1 diabetes.

CDR3 amino acids: CASSSDPGTSVHEQYF. The CDR3 DNA reads TGTGCCAGCAGCTCAGATCCCGGGACTAGCGTCCACGAGCAGTACTTC. The chain joins TRBV7-8 to TRBJ2-7; 10 nucleotides match TRBD2. The CDR3 runs 16 residues. CDR1 and CDR2 (germline): SGHVS, FQNEAQ. With 4 bases clipped from V and 5 bases from J, the junction kept 11 bases outside the gene matches.

The chain uses TRBV5-4 and TRBJ2-7; D is unclear. The CDR3 consists of 13 residues. The germline V gene encodes CDR1 SGHNT and CDR2 YYREEE (reference sequence). Trimming left V 1 base short and J 0 bases short, with 5 bases between. CDR3: CASSLWSSYEQYF. The CDR3 DNA reads TGTGCCAGCAGCTTGTGGAGCTCCTACGAGCAGTACTTC. Based on the CDR3 plus reference TRBV5-4 and TRBJ2-7, the full variable domain is ETGVTQSPTHLIKTRGQQVTLRCSSQSGHNTVSWYQQALGQGPQFIFQYYREEENGRGNFPPRFSGLQFPNYSSELNVNALELDDSALYLCASSLWSSYEQYFGPGTRLTVT.

The chain employs TRBV7-9 and TRBJ2-1; TRBD2 aligns across 8 bases. The V gene's germline CDR1 is SEHNR and CDR2 FQNEAQ (reference sequence). V trimming: 5 bases; J trimming: 1 base; junction bases outside the gene matches: 4. The CDR3 length is 15 residues. The CDR3 bases are TGTGCCAGCAGCCGTAGCGGGACTTCCTACAATGAGCAGTTCTTC. This translates into CASSRSGTSYNEQFF.

CDR3 DNA: TGTGCCAGCAGCGTAGATGATAGGGGGTACTACGAGCAGTACTTC. The encoded protein is CASSVDDRGYYEQYF. The chain employs TRBV9 and TRBJ2-7, with D maybe TRBD1 (6 bases). The CDR3 contains 15 residues. The germline CDR1 and CDR2 sequences are SGDLS and YYNGEE. Trimming removed 0 bases at V and 3 bases at J, with 13 bases between.

This clone has only a few counts. The chain links TRBV27 to TRBJ2-1, with 9 bases aligning to TRBD1. The CDR3 has 13 residues. Germline lookup yields CDR1 MNHEY and CDR2 SMNVEV (reference sequence). Losses at the gene ends were 6 bases for V and 10 bases for J; bases not matched to a gene: 7. The CDR3 region is CASSSATGGEQFF. The CDR3 DNA sequence: TGTGCCAGCAGCTCGGCTACAGGGGGCGAGCAGTTCTTC.

The rearrangement uses TRBV29-1 and TRBJ1-2, with 10 bases lining up with TRBD1. This CDR3 is built from 15 residues. Germline V CDR1 and CDR2: SQVTM, ANQGSEA. V gave up 4 bases and J gave up 4 bases; unmatched junction bases: 9. CDR3 bases: TGCAGCGTTGCGGGACAGGGGCCGCTCTCCTATGGCTACACCTTC. Its translation is CSVAGQGPLSYGYTF.

This clone was detected only a few times. In the same sample, other DNA sequences code for this CDR3. CDR3 sequence: CSASSSETQYF. CDR3 nucleotide sequence: TGCAGTGCTAGCTCTTCCGAGACCCAGTACTTC. The chain couples TRBV20-1 to TRBJ2-5; D unclear. Germline lookup yields CDR1 DFQATT and CDR2 SNEGSKA (reference sequence). The CDR3 runs to 11 residues. The V end was cut by 3 bases, the J end by 5 bases, with 7 bases between.

V is TRBV18 and J is TRBJ2-1; D is unresolved. The V end lost 6 bases, the J end lost 5 bases, and 8 bases lay between the germline ends. The CDR3 has 12 amino acids. CDR1 is KGHSH and CDR2 is LQKENI in the germline V gene. CDR3 residues: CASSEPDNEQFF. The DNA for the CDR3 is TGTGCCAGCTCCGAGCCGGACAATGAGCAGTTCTTC.

In its sample, this clone was seen a few times. The chain recombines TRBV11-2 with TRBJ2-2; D call uncertain. This CDR3 has 14 residues. Germline V lookup: CDR1 SGHAT, CDR2 FQNNGV. V lost 5 bases, J lost 1 base, and 8 bases lay in between. DNA of the CDR3: TGTGCCAGCAGCGCAGGTTTGAACACCGGGGAGCTGTTTTTT. It specifies CASSAGLNTGELFF.

This chain uses TRBV11-2 with TRBJ1-2, with 9 nucleotides matching TRBD1. Germline CDR1 and CDR2: SGHAT and FQNNGV. The CDR3 covers 16 residues. J gave up 0 bases and V 5 bases, and 7 bases lay outside the gene matches. The CDR3 nucleotides are TGTGCCAGCAGCCCGACCGGGACAGGGACTAACTATGGCTACACCTTC. This encodes CASSPTGTGTNYGYTF.

The CDR3 loop is CASSPPGRIRTGELFF. CDR3 bases: TGTGCCAGCAGCCCACCAGGGAGGATAAGGACCGGGGAGCTGTTTTTT. The chain employs TRBV7-2 and TRBJ2-2; maybe TRBD2 (6 bases). This CDR3 comprises 16 residues. V was trimmed by 5 bases and J by 5 bases, leaving 18 bases between them. Germline V lookup: CDR1 SGHTA, CDR2 FQGNSA.

This clone was seen only a few times. This chain connects TRBV27 to TRBJ2-7; D possibly matches TRBD1 or TRBD2 (5 bases each). The length of the CDR3 is 17 residues. The germline V gene encodes CDR1 MNHEY and CDR2 SMNVEV (reference sequence). Trimming pared 2 bases from V and 0 bases from J, leaving 17 bases between. CDR3 loop: CASSLRIGTASSYEQYF. The CDR3 DNA sequence: TGTGCCAGCAGTTTAAGGATCGGGACGGCTTCCTCCTACGAGCAGTACTTC.